This T cell receptor beta chain comes out of a study of blood T cell repertoires in COVID-19. Study summary: Samples representing acute and convalescent COVID-19 were sourced from the United States, Italy and Spain. T cells, B-cell-depleted T cells, or PBMCs supplied cDNA or gDNA.

In the authors' methods: From reference gene primer amplification, estimates of nucleated cell counts were derived. Clones were read by immunoSEQ multiplex PCR, and TCRdb kept only the in-frame ones, dropping some. V and J calls and clone size are copied from that table; D and trimming were computed from the DNA. The repertoire includes some 21,000 clones, almost 85% of them detected once, and 3.2% sits in the top ten. CDR1 and CDR2 from the germline V gene are SGDLS and YYNGEE. CDR3 size: 14 residues. Trimming removed 3 bases from V and 4 bases from J, with 14 bases in between. The receptor's source is a man in his forties with acute or convalescent COVID-19. The sequenced sample consisted of peripheral blood. The rearrangement joins TRBV9 to TRBJ2-7; D may be TRBD1 (6 bases). CDR3 loop: CASSAGDTTYEQYF. CDR3 sequence (DNA): TGTGCCAGCAGCGCTGGGGACACCACTTACGAGCAGTACTTC.